The rows below give T cell receptor beta chains drawn from one sample of a study of beta chain features in type 1 diabetes. The protocol was immunoSEQ multiplex PCR, while the TCRdb copy is restricted to in-frame clones and leaves out a portion. The sample contains roughly 180,000 clones, around 7.9% of which appear only once. The sequenced material came from central memory CD4+ T cells from blood. These receptor sequences come from a man aged 18 to 35 with type 1 diabetes. Both conserved end residues are part of each CDR3. The D gene is left open where the match is weak. Expanded clones get a size class; other rows say once, few or many, or leave the size out.

d_gene: NA; v_gene: TRBV7-2; j_gene: TRBJ1-2; abundance: NA; CDR3aa: CASSLGRSNYGYTF; CDR3nt: TGTGCCAGCAGCTTAGGGCGGTCTAACTATGGCTACACCTTC
d_gene: NA; v_gene: TRBV5-6; j_gene: TRBJ1-2; abundance: NA; CDR3aa: CASSLAQNYGYTF; CDR3nt: TGTGCCAGCAGCTTGGCTCAGAACTATGGCTACACCTTC
d_gene: TRBD1; v_gene: TRBV4-3; j_gene: TRBJ2-1; abundance: few; CDR3aa: CASSRLHRGPNNEQFF; CDR3nt: TGCGCCAGCAGCCGACTACACAGGGGGCCCAACAATGAGCAGTTCTTC
d_gene: TRBD2; v_gene: TRBV5-1; j_gene: TRBJ2-5; abundance: NA; CDR3aa: CASSSLEGAGGRETQYF; CDR3nt: TGCGCCAGCAGCTCTCTCGAGGGAGCGGGGGGAAGAGAGACCCAGTACTTC
d_gene: NA; v_gene: TRBV11-2; j_gene: TRBJ2-1; abundance: few; CDR3aa: CASSPGLAGNEQFF; CDR3nt: TGTGCCAGCAGCCCGGGACTGGCCGGCAATGAGCAGTTCTTC
d_gene: NA; v_gene: TRBV5-5; j_gene: TRBJ2-3; abundance: few; CDR3aa: CASSSPGTDTQYF; CDR3nt: TGTGCCAGCAGCTCCCCGGGCACAGATACGCAGTATTTT
d_gene: TRBD2; v_gene: TRBV5-1; j_gene: TRBJ2-3; abundance: few; CDR3aa: CASSLWTSGRDTQYF; CDR3nt: TGCGCCAGCAGCTTGTGGACTAGCGGGAGGGATACGCAGTATTTT
d_gene: NA; v_gene: TRBV7-9; j_gene: TRBJ1-1; abundance: NA; CDR3aa: CASSLRQANTEAFF; CDR3nt: TGTGCCAGCAGCCTTAGACAGGCCAACACTGAAGCTTTCTTT
d_gene: NA; v_gene: TRBV11-2; j_gene: TRBJ1-2; abundance: NA; CDR3aa: CASSLNQAYGYTF; CDR3nt: TGTGCCAGCAGCTTAAACCAAGCCTATGGCTACACCTTC
d_gene: TRBD1; v_gene: TRBV28; j_gene: TRBJ2-1; abundance: few; CDR3aa: CASSFLPDRGYNEQFF; CDR3nt: TGTGCCAGCAGTTTTCTACCGGACAGGGGCTACAATGAGCAGTTCTTC
d_gene: TRBD1; v_gene: TRBV10-1; j_gene: TRBJ2-5; abundance: NA; CDR3aa: CASSESTGMGTQYF; CDR3nt: TGCGCCAGCAGTGAGTCGACAGGGATGGGGACCCAGTACTTC
d_gene: TRBD1; v_gene: TRBV30; j_gene: TRBJ1-2; abundance: few; CDR3aa: CAWSAGTDYGYTF; CDR3nt: TGTGCCTGGAGTGCAGGGACAGACTATGGCTACACCTTC
d_gene: TRBD2; v_gene: TRBV4-2; j_gene: TRBJ2-1; abundance: NA; CDR3aa: CASSPPRRGDNEQFF; CDR3nt: TGTGCCAGCAGCCCACCCCGGCGGGGGGACAATGAGCAGTTCTTC
d_gene: NA; v_gene: TRBV5-1; j_gene: TRBJ1-6; abundance: few; CDR3aa: CASSLEGAGYSPLHF; CDR3nt: TGCGCCAGCAGCTTGGAAGGGGCAGGGTACTCACCCCTCCACTTT
d_gene: TRBD2; v_gene: TRBV11-2; j_gene: TRBJ2-3; abundance: NA; CDR3aa: CASSGTSVSDTQYF; CDR3nt: TGTGCCAGCAGTGGGACTAGCGTTTCGGATACGCAGTATTTT
d_gene: TRBD1; v_gene: TRBV5-4; j_gene: TRBJ1-1; abundance: NA; CDR3aa: CASSWDRGGEAFF; CDR3nt: TGTGCCAGCAGCTGGGACAGGGGCGGGGAAGCTTTCTTT
d_gene: TRBD1; v_gene: TRBV7-8; j_gene: TRBJ1-2; abundance: NA; CDR3aa: CASSTGQSYGYTF; CDR3nt: TGTGCCAGCAGCACGGGACAGTCCTATGGCTACACCTTC
d_gene: NA; v_gene: TRBV7-2; j_gene: TRBJ2-5; abundance: NA; CDR3aa: CASSLQPGGEETQYF; CDR3nt: TGTGCCAGCAGCTTACAACCGGGCGGGGAAGAGACCCAGTACTTC
d_gene: TRBD1; v_gene: TRBV5-1; j_gene: TRBJ2-7; abundance: few; CDR3aa: CASSFATGQGVPEQYF; CDR3nt: TGCGCCAGCAGCTTTGCCACGGGACAGGGGGTCCCGGAGCAGTACTTC
d_gene: NA; v_gene: TRBV27; j_gene: TRBJ2-3; abundance: few; CDR3aa: CASSPQRGSTDTQYF; CDR3nt: TGTGCCAGCAGTCCGCAACGGGGAAGCACAGATACGCAGTATTTT
d_gene: NA; v_gene: TRBV5-1; j_gene: TRBJ2-3; abundance: few; CDR3aa: CASSSPRLVSTDTQYF; CDR3nt: TGCGCCAGCAGCTCCCCCCGGCTAGTCAGCACAGATACGCAGTATTTT
d_gene: TRBD1; v_gene: TRBV6-6; j_gene: TRBJ1-2; abundance: few; CDR3aa: CASSTPGQGPYGYTF; CDR3nt: TGTGCCAGCAGTACCCCGGGACAGGGGCCCTATGGCTACACCTTC
d_gene: NA; v_gene: TRBV18; j_gene: TRBJ2-1; abundance: many; CDR3aa: CASSSNEQFF; CDR3nt: TGTGCCAGCTCCAGCAATGAGCAGTTCTTC
d_gene: NA; v_gene: TRBV5-1; j_gene: TRBJ2-3; abundance: NA; CDR3aa: CASSRNSVRTDTQYF; CDR3nt: TGCGCCAGCAGTAGGAATAGCGTCCGCACAGATACGCAGTATTTT
d_gene: NA; v_gene: TRBV27; j_gene: TRBJ1-2; abundance: few; CDR3aa: CASSSDRGLANYGYTF; CDR3nt: TGTGCCAGCTCATCTGACCGGGGTCTAGCTAACTATGGCTACACCTTC
d_gene: TRBD2; v_gene: TRBV9; j_gene: TRBJ2-1; abundance: few; CDR3aa: CASSVGSYASGSRSYNEQFF; CDR3nt: TGTGCCAGCAGCGTAGGTTCATACGCTAGCGGGAGTCGATCCTACAATGAGCAGTTCTTC
d_gene: NA; v_gene: TRBV2; j_gene: TRBJ2-3; abundance: few; CDR3aa: CAIPRGLLSTDTQYF; CDR3nt: TGTGCCATCCCCAGGGGTCTCCTTAGCACAGATACGCAGTATTTT
d_gene: TRBD1; v_gene: TRBV5-4; j_gene: TRBJ2-1; abundance: NA; CDR3aa: CASSLALGQGFSEQFF; CDR3nt: TGTGCCAGCAGCCTGGCCCTCGGACAGGGGTTCAGTGAGCAGTTCTTC
d_gene: TRBD2; v_gene: TRBV4-2; j_gene: TRBJ2-7; abundance: few; CDR3aa: CASSLRASGTSYEQYF; CDR3nt: TGTGCCAGCAGCCTCCGAGCCAGCGGGACCTCCTACGAGCAGTACTTC
d_gene: NA; v_gene: TRBV2; j_gene: TRBJ1-2; abundance: few; CDR3aa: CASSEAPLRGYTF; CDR3nt: TGTGCCAGCAGTGAAGCGCCTCTGAGAGGCTACACCTTC
d_gene: NA; v_gene: TRBV2; j_gene: TRBJ1-6; abundance: few; CDR3aa: CASSVNSYNSPLHF; CDR3nt: TGTGCCAGCAGTGTGAACAGCTATAATTCACCCCTCCACTTT
d_gene: TRBD1; v_gene: TRBV18; j_gene: TRBJ2-1; abundance: NA; CDR3aa: CASSPDRGINEQFF; CDR3nt: TGTGCCAGCTCACCAGACAGGGGGATTAATGAGCAGTTCTTC
d_gene: TRBD2; v_gene: TRBV4-2; j_gene: TRBJ2-7; abundance: NA; CDR3aa: CASSPSGISSYEQYF; CDR3nt: TGTGCCAGCAGCCCGAGCGGGATTAGCTCCTACGAGCAGTACTTC
d_gene: NA; v_gene: TRBV15; j_gene: TRBJ2-6; abundance: NA; CDR3aa: CATSEGGGKANVLTF; CDR3nt: TGTGCCACCAGCGAGGGGGGGGGCAAGGCCAACGTCCTGACTTTC
d_gene: NA; v_gene: TRBV28; j_gene: TRBJ1-2; abundance: NA; CDR3aa: CASSLGGFGYGYTF; CDR3nt: TGTGCCAGCAGTTTAGGGGGCTTCGGCTATGGCTACACCTTC
d_gene: TRBD1; v_gene: TRBV29-1; j_gene: TRBJ2-6; abundance: few; CDR3aa: CSIRTGAGANVLTF; CDR3nt: TGCAGCATCCGAACAGGGGCTGGGGCCAACGTCCTGACTTTC
d_gene: NA; v_gene: TRBV18; j_gene: TRBJ2-7; abundance: NA; CDR3aa: CASSPGASVTYEQYF; CDR3nt: TGTGCCAGCTCACCGGGCGCTAGCGTAACCTACGAGCAGTACTTC
d_gene: NA; v_gene: TRBV7-9; j_gene: TRBJ1-5; abundance: NA; CDR3aa: CASSLQGHSNQPQHF; CDR3nt: TGTGCCAGCAGCTTACAGGGCCATAGCAATCAGCCCCAGCATTTT
d_gene: TRBD2; v_gene: TRBV19; j_gene: TRBJ2-7; abundance: few; CDR3aa: CASSAGTSGGQLEQYF; CDR3nt: TGTGCCAGTAGTGCAGGGACTAGCGGGGGACAGTTGGAGCAGTACTTC
d_gene: NA; v_gene: TRBV28; j_gene: TRBJ2-5; abundance: few; CDR3aa: CASSLRETQYF; CDR3nt: TGTGCCAGCAGTTTGCGGGAGACCCAGTACTTC
d_gene: NA; v_gene: TRBV27; j_gene: TRBJ2-1; abundance: few; CDR3aa: CASSGSQANEQFF; CDR3nt: TGTGCCAGCAGCGGCTCGCAGGCCAATGAGCAGTTCTTC
d_gene: TRBD2; v_gene: TRBV11-2; j_gene: TRBJ2-7; abundance: few; CDR3aa: CASSLAAGGQYEQYF; CDR3nt: TGTGCCAGCAGCTTAGCGGCGGGGGGGCAATACGAGCAGTACTTC
d_gene: NA; v_gene: TRBV7-6; j_gene: TRBJ2-7; abundance: few; CDR3aa: CASRSAGEQYF; CDR3nt: TGTGCCAGCAGGAGCGCCGGGGAGCAGTACTTC
d_gene: NA; v_gene: TRBV7-9; j_gene: TRBJ2-5; abundance: few; CDR3aa: CASSFGREETQYF; CDR3nt: TGTGCCAGCAGCTTCGGCAGGGAAGAGACCCAGTACTTC
d_gene: TRBD1; v_gene: TRBV5-1; j_gene: TRBJ2-1; abundance: few; CDR3aa: CASSPSTGSYNEQFF; CDR3nt: TGCGCCAGCAGCCCGTCGACAGGGTCCTACAATGAGCAGTTCTTC
d_gene: TRBD1; v_gene: TRBV2; j_gene: TRBJ2-5; abundance: few; CDR3aa: CASTREGGRGETQYF; CDR3nt: TGTGCCAGCACCCGAGAAGGGGGCCGAGGAGAGACCCAGTACTTC
d_gene: TRBD2; v_gene: TRBV28; j_gene: TRBJ2-1; abundance: NA; CDR3aa: CASSGALAGVRNEQFF; CDR3nt: TGTGCCAGCAGTGGGGCACTAGCGGGGGTACGAAATGAGCAGTTCTTC
d_gene: TRBD1; v_gene: TRBV5-1; j_gene: TRBJ1-2; abundance: NA; CDR3aa: CASSLELGQGRGYTF; CDR3nt: TGCGCCAGCAGCCTGGAACTTGGACAGGGTCGGGGCTACACCTTC
d_gene: TRBD2; v_gene: TRBV28; j_gene: TRBJ2-3; abundance: NA; CDR3aa: CASSSGGDADTQYF; CDR3nt: TGTGCCAGCAGTTCCGGGGGGGACGCAGATACGCAGTATTTT
d_gene: TRBD1; v_gene: TRBV25-1; j_gene: TRBJ2-4; abundance: few; CDR3aa: CASSDSGTADIQYF; CDR3nt: TGTGCCAGCAGTGATTCCGGGACAGCCGACATTCAGTACTTC
d_gene: TRBD1; v_gene: TRBV28; j_gene: TRBJ2-7; abundance: NA; CDR3aa: CAIGTGGFNEQYF; CDR3nt: TGTGCCATCGGGACAGGGGGCTTCAACGAGCAGTACTTC
d_gene: TRBD1; v_gene: TRBV28; j_gene: TRBJ1-2; abundance: NA; CDR3aa: CASSPTGTGGYSYGYTF; CDR3nt: TGTGCCAGCAGTCCCACCGGGACAGGGGGCTACAGCTATGGCTACACCTTC
d_gene: TRBD1; v_gene: TRBV11-3; j_gene: TRBJ1-1; abundance: NA; CDR3aa: CASSLPGTGGPEAFF; CDR3nt: TGTGCCAGCAGCTTACCCGGGACAGGGGGCCCTGAGGCTTTCTTT
d_gene: NA; v_gene: TRBV6-6; j_gene: TRBJ1-2; abundance: NA; CDR3aa: CASSYTGTYGYTF; CDR3nt: TGTGCCAGCAGTTATACAGGGACCTATGGCTACACCTTC
d_gene: NA; v_gene: TRBV5-4; j_gene: TRBJ1-2; abundance: NA; CDR3aa: CASSPRVSFSLYTF; CDR3nt: TGTGCCAGCAGCCCCCGTGTCTCATTCTCACTCTACACCTTC
d_gene: TRBD2; v_gene: TRBV7-2; j_gene: TRBJ2-7; abundance: NA; CDR3aa: CASSLMSSGRGIYYEQYF; CDR3nt: TGTGCCAGCAGCTTAATGTCTAGCGGGAGGGGAATTTACTACGAGCAGTACTTC
d_gene: TRBD1; v_gene: TRBV30; j_gene: TRBJ2-3; abundance: NA; CDR3aa: CAWAYKGQGRGDTQYF; CDR3nt: TGTGCCTGGGCCTATAAGGGACAGGGAAGGGGGGATACGCAGTATTTT